This T cell receptor beta chain was found in a study of T cells in Graves' hyperthyroidism and ophthalmopathy. At the level of the study: At initial diagnosis, before any treatment had begun, peripheral blood was obtained.

RNA transcripts provided the source from which TCR beta CDR3 regions were amplified. The primer set for the first-round RT-PCR of the TCR CDR3 was HTBI. TCRdb re-called the multiplex PCR reads through MiXCR, storing one row per CDR3 protein. The sample comprises a few hundred thousand distinct CDR3 sequences, about 15% of which are singletons, and 30% to 35% rests with the top ten. Sequencing input: blood. The source of this sequence is a woman younger than 45 with Graves' hyperthyroidism.

In nucleotides, the CDR3 is TGCAGTGCTAGAGAGAGAACAGATACGCAGTATTTT. It encodes CSARERTDTQYF. This rearrangement joins TRBV20-1 to TRBJ2-3; D not certain. Germline CDR1 is DFQATT and CDR2 is SNEGSKA (reference sequence). The CDR3 spans 12 residues. Trimming shortened V by 0 bases and J by 3 bases, and 4 bases separated the two germline ends.